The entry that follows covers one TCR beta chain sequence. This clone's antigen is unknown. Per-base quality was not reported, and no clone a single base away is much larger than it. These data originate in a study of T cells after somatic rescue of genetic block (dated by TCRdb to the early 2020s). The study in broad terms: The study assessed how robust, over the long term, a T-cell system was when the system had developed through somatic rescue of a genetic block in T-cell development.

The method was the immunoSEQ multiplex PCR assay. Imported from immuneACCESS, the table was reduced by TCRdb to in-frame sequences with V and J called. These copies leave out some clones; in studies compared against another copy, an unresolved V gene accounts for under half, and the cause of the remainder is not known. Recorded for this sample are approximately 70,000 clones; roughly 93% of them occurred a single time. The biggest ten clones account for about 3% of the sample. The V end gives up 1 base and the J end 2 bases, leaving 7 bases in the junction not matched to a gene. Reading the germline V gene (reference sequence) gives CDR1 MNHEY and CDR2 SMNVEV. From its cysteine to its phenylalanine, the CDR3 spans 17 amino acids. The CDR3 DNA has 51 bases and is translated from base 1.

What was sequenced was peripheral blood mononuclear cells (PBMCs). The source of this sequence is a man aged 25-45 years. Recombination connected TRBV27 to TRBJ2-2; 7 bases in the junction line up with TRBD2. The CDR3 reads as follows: CASSLFAPGLNTGELFF. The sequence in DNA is TGTGCCAGCAGTTTATTCGCTCCGGGACTAAACACCGGGGAGCTGTTTTTT.